Below, 21 T cell receptor beta chains from the same sample are listed, as sequenced in a study of blood T cells in healthy people across ages. For the second PCR, which ran for about 7 to 11 cycles, a sample-barcoded 5' primer and a J-beta primer mix were used. TCRdb re-analysed the 5' RACE reads in MiXCR, keeping a single row per CDR3 protein. The top ten hold roughly 18% of the sample, which has approximately 850,000 distinct CDR3 sequences, under 55% seen once. The sequenced sample was blood. Receptors originate from a man between 60 and 75 years old in good health.

V and J are TRBV27 and TRBJ2-7; 7 positions match TRBD2. The CDR3 is 14 amino acids. Germline lookup yields CDR1 MNHEY and CDR2 SMNVEV (reference sequence). Trimming cost V 2 bases and J 3 bases; bases outside gene matches: 4. The CDR3 coding sequence is TGTGCCAGCAGTTTAGTTGGGGGGGACTACGAGCAGTACTTC. Amino acids: CASSLVGGDYEQYF.

This clonotype was observed a few times. The chain uses TRBV9 and TRBJ2-7; 10 bases match TRBD2. The germline gives CDR1 SGDLS, CDR2 YYNGEE. Trimming at V came to 0 bases and at J to 3 bases, leaving 3 bases not matched to a gene. CDR3 size: 15 residues. CDR3 amino acids: CASSVEAGGHYEQYF. The CDR3 coding sequence is TGTGCCAGCAGCGTAGAAGCGGGGGGGCACTACGAGCAGTACTTC.

V and J are TRBV7-2 and TRBJ2-7; D unresolved. Germline V CDR1 and CDR2: SGHTA, FQGNSA. V lost 1 base to trimming and J lost 2 bases, with 12 bases between them. This CDR3 is built from 15 residues. Written as DNA, the CDR3 is TGTGCCAGCAGCTTAGGTCGCCCCCTTACCTACGAGCAGTACTTC. Protein: CASSLGRPLTYEQYF.

This clonotype showed up many times. The CDR3 DNA follows: TGCAGCGTTGAAGTAGGGTCCGTATGGTACTTC. Residues: CSVEVGSVWYF. The V call is TRBV29-1, the J call TRBJ2-7; D is ambiguous. Trimming cost V 1 base and J 12 bases, with 13 bases left between them. The germline V gene encodes CDR1 SQVTM and CDR2 ANQGSEA. The CDR3 is 11 amino acids.

This chain links TRBV20-1 with TRBJ1-6; D remains unclear. There are 17 residues in the CDR3. Trimming removed 3 bases from V and 6 bases from J, with 21 bases in between. CDR1 is DFQATT, CDR2 SNEGSKA, per germline (reference sequence). The CDR3 protein is CSASPSSFSKVNSPLHF. CDR3 in DNA: TGCAGTGCTAGCCCCAGCTCCTTTTCGAAAGTTAATTCACCCCTCCACTTT.

This clonotype has just a few counts. The V call is TRBV29-1, the J call TRBJ2-1; TRBD1 aligns across 10 bases. Germline V gives CDR1 SQVTM, CDR2 ANQGSEA. CDR3 length equals 13 residues. The trim removed 6 bases at V and 8 bases at J, leaving 7 bases unmatched. The CDR3 protein is CSVTGGTKDEQFF. The CDR3 DNA reads as TGCAGCGTGACAGGGGGCACTAAGGATGAGCAGTTCTTC.

In this sample, this clonotype turned up many times. This chain connects TRBV15 to TRBJ2-5, with TRBD1 as a possible D gene (7 bases). Germline V CDR1 and CDR2: LNHNV, YYDKDF (reference sequence). The length of the CDR3 is 13 residues. Trimming shortened V by 5 bases and J by 5 bases, and 12 bases separated the two germline ends. CDR3 DNA sequence: TGTGCCACCAGCGGAGGGGGCTTGGAGACCCAGTACTTC. Translating gives CATSGGGLETQYF.

The chain carries TRBV7-9 and TRBJ1-1, with TRBD1 matching 10 bases. V gave up 3 bases and J gave up 1 base; unmatched junction bases: 2. In germline, CDR1 is SEHNR, CDR2 FQNEAQ (reference sequence). The CDR3 is 15 residues long. CDR3 residues: CASSFGDRGNTEAFF. The CDR3, as DNA: TGTGCCAGCAGCTTCGGGGACAGGGGGAACACTGAAGCTTTCTTT.

A few counts support this clonotype. The V gene is TRBV15, the J gene TRBJ1-5; D ambiguous. Per the germline V gene, CDR1 is LNHNV and CDR2 is YYDKDF (reference sequence). V was shortened by 1 base and J by 5 bases, with 12 bases between the two germline ends. The CDR3 is 15 amino acids. For the CDR3, the DNA is TGTGCCACCAGCAGAGTACCAAGAGGCGATCAGCCCCAGCATTTT. Translated, it gives CATSRVPRGDQPQHF.

This rearrangement joins TRBV4-2 to TRBJ2-7, with 14 bases matching TRBD2. In germline, CDR1 is LGHNA, CDR2 YNFKEQ. V shed 1 base, J shed 0 bases, and the junction held 2 bases outside the gene matches. The CDR3 is 17 residues long. Here the CDR3 DNA reads TGTGCCAGCAGCCAAGGACTAGCGGGGGGGCCCTCCTACGAGCAGTACTTC. Protein product: CASSQGLAGGPSYEQYF.

This clonotype was seen a handful of times. V gene TRBV5-5 combines with J gene TRBJ2-5; maybe TRBD1 (6 bases). In germline, CDR1 is SGHKS, CDR2 YYEKEE (reference sequence). V lost 4 bases to trimming and J lost 9 bases, with 22 bases between them. The CDR3 has 15 residues. The CDR3, as DNA: TGTGCCAGCAGCGGAAGCCGGGACACGGTCGTTGCCCAGTACTTC. Its translation is CASSGSRDTVVAQYF.

In the case of this clonotype: Since a much larger clone is just one base distant, this may be a read error. This chain uses TRBV3-1 with TRBJ2-5; D is uncertain. The ends were cut back, 4 bases at V and 7 bases at J, with 16 bases in the middle. The CDR3 consists of 14 residues. Looked up from germline, CDR1 is LGHDT and CDR2 is YNNKEL (reference sequence). CDR3: CASSPDAGRGTQYF. In nucleotides, the CDR3 is TGTGCCAGCAGCCCAGATGCCGGCCGAGGGACCCAGTACTTC.

This rearrangement joins TRBV24-1 to TRBJ2-1, with TRBD2 matching over 12 bases. V gave up 4 bases and J gave up 4 bases; unmatched junction bases: 7. Germline V gene data show CDR1 as KGHDR and CDR2 as SFDVKD. The CDR3 is made up of 17 amino acids. The CDR3 DNA reads TGTGCCACCAGTGAAGGTGGACTAGCGGGGCGTTACAATGAGCAGTTCTTC. As protein: CATSEGGLAGRYNEQFF.

This chain joins TRBV2 and TRBJ2-7, with D perhaps TRBD2 (5 bases). V lost 9 bases and J 0 bases, leaving 15 bases between the germline ends. The CDR3 runs 14 residues. Germline V gives CDR1 SNHLY, CDR2 FYNNEI. The CDR3, as DNA: TGTGCCAGTGCGGCGGGCGGCGACTCCTACGAGCAGTACTTC. Its protein is CASAAGGDSYEQYF.

This clonotype turned up a few times. The chain uses TRBV5-6 and TRBJ2-5, with 7 bases identical to TRBD1. Germline CDR1 SGHDT, CDR2 YYEEEE. V gave up 2 bases and J gave up 6 bases; unmatched junction bases: 1. This CDR3 comprises 12 residues. The CDR3 coding sequence is TGTGCCAGCAGCTTCAGGGGGAAGACCCAGTACTTC. The encoded protein is CASSFRGKTQYF.

V is TRBV15 and J is TRBJ1-4, with TRBD1 matching over 7 bases. CDR3 length equals 16 residues. Trimming at V came to 0 bases and at J to 4 bases, leaving 5 bases not matched to a gene. CDR1 and CDR2 from the germline V gene are LNHNV and YYDKDF (reference sequence). The CDR3 is CATSRDRGQSNEKLFF. The CDR3 DNA sequence: TGTGCCACCAGCAGAGATAGGGGGCAGAGTAATGAAAAACTGTTTTTT.

This clonotype was found many times. This sequence joins TRBV7-2 and TRBJ2-3, with D perhaps TRBD2 (6 bases). Between the trimmed V and J ends, which lost 5 bases and 6 bases, there was a span of 21 bases. The CDR3 is 16 amino acids. Germline CDR1 SGHTA, CDR2 FQGNSA. The CDR3 region is CASSATSNPASDTQYF. In nucleotides, the CDR3 is TGTGCCAGCAGCGCGACTAGTAACCCGGCCTCCGATACGCAGTATTTT.

The chain employs TRBV13 and TRBJ2-1; 9 bases line up with TRBD1. Germline CDR1 reads PRHDT; CDR2 reads FYEKMQ (reference sequence). The CDR3 runs 14 residues. The J segment lost 8 bases and the V segment lost 4 bases, leaving 6 bases of the junction unmatched. The CDR3 DNA follows: TGTGCCAGCAGCTGGGACAGGGACCGCTATGAGCAGTTCTTC. Amino acid sequence: CASSWDRDRYEQFF.

V and J are TRBV20-1 and TRBJ2-1, with TRBD1 matching over 8 bases. The CDR3 loop spans 12 amino acids. Trimming removed 6 bases from V and 7 bases from J; junction bases left unmatched: 5. Germline CDR1 DFQATT, CDR2 SNEGSKA (reference sequence). This chain's CDR3 is CSAPDRGNEQFF. The CDR3 DNA reads as TGCAGTGCCCCCGACAGGGGTAATGAGCAGTTCTTC.

The chain uses TRBV7-2 and TRBJ1-2; D is uncertain. V was clipped by 6 bases and J by 2 bases, with 13 bases between them. The CDR3 spans 14 residues. CDR1 and CDR2 (germline): SGHTA, FQGNSA. The CDR3 is CASSRPAENYGYTF. Here the CDR3 DNA reads TGTGCCAGCAGTCGCCCGGCTGAAAACTATGGCTACACCTTC.

This clonotype has only a few counts. V is TRBV14 and J is TRBJ2-5, with a tentative D call TRBD1 (5 bases). Trimming took 0 bases from V and 6 from J, leaving 17 bases between them. CDR3 size: 16 residues. The germline gives CDR1 SGHDN, CDR2 FVKESK. The CDR3 loop is CASSQDYDSLGKTQYF. The CDR3 DNA reads TGTGCCAGCAGCCAAGATTATGACAGCTTGGGGAAGACCCAGTACTTC.